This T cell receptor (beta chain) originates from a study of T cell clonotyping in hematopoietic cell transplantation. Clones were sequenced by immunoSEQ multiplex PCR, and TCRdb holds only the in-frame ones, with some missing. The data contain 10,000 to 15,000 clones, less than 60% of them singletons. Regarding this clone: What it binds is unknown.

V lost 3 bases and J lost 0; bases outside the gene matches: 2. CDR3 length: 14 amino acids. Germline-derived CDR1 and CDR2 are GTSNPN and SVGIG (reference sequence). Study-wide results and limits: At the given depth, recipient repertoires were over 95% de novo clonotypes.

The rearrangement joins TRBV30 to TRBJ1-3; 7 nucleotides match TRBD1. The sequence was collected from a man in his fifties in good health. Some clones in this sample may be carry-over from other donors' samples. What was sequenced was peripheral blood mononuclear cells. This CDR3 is CAWRGTDSGNTIYF. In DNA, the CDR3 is TGTGCCTGGAGGGGGACAGACTCTGGAAACACCATATATTTT.